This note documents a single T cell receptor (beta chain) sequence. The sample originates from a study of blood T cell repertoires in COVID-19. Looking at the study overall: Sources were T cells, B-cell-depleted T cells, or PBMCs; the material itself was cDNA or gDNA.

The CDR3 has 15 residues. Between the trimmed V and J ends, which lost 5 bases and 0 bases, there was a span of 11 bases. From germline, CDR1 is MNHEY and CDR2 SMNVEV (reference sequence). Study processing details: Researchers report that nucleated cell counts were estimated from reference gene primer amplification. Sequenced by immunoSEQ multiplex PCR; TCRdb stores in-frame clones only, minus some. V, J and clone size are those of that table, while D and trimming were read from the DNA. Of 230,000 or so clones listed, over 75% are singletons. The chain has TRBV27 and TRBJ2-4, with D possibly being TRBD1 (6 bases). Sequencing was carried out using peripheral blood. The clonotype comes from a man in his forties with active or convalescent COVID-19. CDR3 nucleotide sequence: TGTGCCAGCAGTACAGGGACACTAGCCAAAAACATTCAGTACTTC. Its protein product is CASSTGTLAKNIQYF.